One sample yielded the 25 T cell receptor beta chains listed below, sequenced in a study of T cell responses to AZD1222 COVID-19 vaccine (dated by TCRdb to the early 2020s). The library was made by the immunoSEQ multiplex PCR assay. Drawn from immuneACCESS, this table holds only the in-frame rearrangements with V and J called that TCRdb kept. Clones are partly lost; checked studies trace under half to an unresolved V gene and leave the rest unexplained. The sample includes about 220,000 clones, with about 93% observed a single time. 0.9% to 1.1% of the sample goes to the ten largest clones. Interpreted using the paper, the time point label stands for: baseline before first vaccination. The treatment or condition label corresponds to: meningococcal conjugate vaccine given as trial control. The material sequenced was peripheral blood, taken on day 0 of MenACWY control vaccination. The receptors here all came from an adult in good health.

The chain has TRBV9 and TRBJ2-1, with 7 bases fitting TRBD1. CDR1 is SGDLS and CDR2 is YYNGEE in the germline V gene. CDR3 length: 14 residues. J gave up 5 bases and V 3 bases, and 5 bases lay outside the gene matches. The CDR3 bases are TGTGCCAGCAGCGCAACGGGACAGAACAATGAGCAGTTCTTC. Translation gives CASSATGQNNEQFF.

V is TRBV7-8 and J is TRBJ1-6; perhaps TRBD1 as D (5 bases). The germline V gene has CDR1 SGHVS and CDR2 FQNEAQ. Deletions cut 6 bases from V and 1 base from J, with 13 bases between. The CDR3 is 16 amino acids. The DNA for the CDR3 is TGTGCCAGCAGATATCTCCGGGGGTCCTATAATTCACCCCTCCACTTT. This translates into CASRYLRGSYNSPLHF.

This chain links TRBV7-9 with TRBJ1-5, with 10 bases fitting TRBD1. The CDR3 has 15 residues. V gave up 5 bases and J gave up 7 bases; unmatched junction bases: 8. The germline CDR1 and CDR2 sequences are SEHNR and FQNEAQ (reference sequence). CDR3 in amino acids: CASSQGTGAIQPQHF. CDR3 bases: TGTGCCAGCAGCCAGGGGACAGGGGCTATACAGCCCCAGCATTTT. The full variable domain, rest sourced from reference TRBV7-9 and TRBJ1-5, is DTGVSQNPRHKITKRGQNVTFRCDPISEHNRLYWYRQTLGQGPEFLTYFQNEAQLEKSRLLSDRFSAERPKGSFSTLEIQRTEQGDSAMYLCASSQGTGAIQPQHFGDGTRLSIL.

The gene calls are TRBV19 and TRBJ1-4; a weak D match, TRBD1 (6 bases). Looked up from germline, CDR1 is LNHDA and CDR2 is SQIVND (reference sequence). Trimming removed 7 bases at V and 0 bases at J, with 12 bases between. This CDR3 contains 15 residues. The CDR3: CASKTGPATNEKLFF. The CDR3 DNA reads TGTGCCAGTAAAACAGGGCCGGCAACTAATGAAAAACTGTTTTTT. The variable domain in full, with the rest retrieved from reference TRBV19 and TRBJ1-4, is DGGITQSPKYLFRKEGQNVTLSCEQNLNHDAMYWYRQDPGQGLRLIYYSQIVNDFQKGDIAEGYSVSREKKESFPLTVTSAQKNPTAFYLCASKTGPATNEKLFFGSGTQLSVL.

The J gene is TRBJ1-2, the V gene TRBV29-1; D unclear. Trimming pared 3 bases from V and 4 bases from J, leaving 9 bases between. This CDR3 contains 12 residues. CDR1 is SQVTM, CDR2 ANQGSEA, per germline. The CDR3 nucleotides read TGCAGCGTTGATCAGGCTTCCTATGGCTACACCTTC. It yields the protein CSVDQASYGYTF.

This rearrangement joins TRBV28 to TRBJ2-1, with D possibly matching TRBD2 (5 bases). Germline assignment: CDR1 MDHEN and CDR2 SYDVKM. The CDR3 totals 13 residues. Trimming stripped 1 base from V and 16 bases from J, with 17 bases between. The CDR3 sequence is CASSLSSWGSSFF. CDR3 sequence (DNA): TGTGCCAGCAGTTTATCTAGCTGGGGTTCCTCTTTCTTC.

V gene TRBV5-1 combines with J gene TRBJ1-2, with a possible D match to TRBD1 (5 bases). V lost 4 bases and J 11 bases, leaving 15 bases between the germline ends. The CDR3 extends over 12 amino acids. Germline V gene sequence: CDR1 SGHRS, CDR2 YFSETQ. CDR3 loop: CASSEGARRYTF. The CDR3 region has the DNA TGCGCCAGCAGCGAAGGGGCGCGAAGGTACACCTTC.

This clone was recorded a few times. The chain has TRBV2 and TRBJ1-2; no clear D. The germline CDR1 and CDR2 sequences are SNHLY and FYNNEI. V was clipped by 7 bases and J by 8 bases, with 11 bases between them. The CDR3 extends over 11 amino acids. The CDR3 nucleotides read TGTGCCAGCAACCCGGGGATCGGCTACACCTTC. As protein: CASNPGIGYTF.

The rearrangement uses TRBV6-6 and TRBJ1-5; D is ambiguous. CDR3 length equals 14 residues. Deletions cut 11 bases from V and 4 bases from J, with 18 bases between. The germline gives CDR1 MNHNY, CDR2 SVGAGI (reference sequence). The CDR3: CAAGLDGFNQPQHF. DNA of the CDR3: TGTGCCGCGGGATTGGATGGGTTTAATCAGCCCCAGCATTTT.

The chain is built from TRBV6-5 and TRBJ1-1; D remains ambiguous. The CDR3 has 14 residues. The germline CDR1 and CDR2 sequences are MNHEY and SVGAGI. The V and J ends lost 5 bases and 5 bases respectively, with 15 bases between them. CDR3 sequence: CASSRVSPGTEAFF. The CDR3 nucleotides are TGTGCCAGCAGTCGCGTCTCTCCGGGGACTGAAGCTTTCTTT.

CDR3: CAISERGYNEQFF. The CDR3 coding sequence is TGTGCCATCAGTGAGCGGGGATACAATGAGCAGTTCTTC. This chain joins TRBV10-3 and TRBJ2-1; D is possibly TRBD2 (5 bases). Germline CDR1 reads ENHRY; CDR2 reads SYGVKD. The ends were cut back, 2 bases at V and 4 bases at J, with 6 bases in the middle. The CDR3 is 13 residues long.

The chain couples TRBV5-1 to TRBJ2-5, with 9 bases fitting TRBD2. J was trimmed by 1 base and V by 4 bases; bases with no gene match: 8. The CDR3 runs to 16 residues. The V gene's germline CDR1 is SGHRS and CDR2 YFSETQ. CDR3 sequence reads: CASSDLSGGRQETQYF. The CDR3 DNA reads as TGCGCCAGCAGCGACCTAAGCGGGGGGCGCCAAGAGACCCAGTACTTC.

V and J are TRBV5-8 and TRBJ1-3; no definite D call. Between the trimmed V and J ends, which lost 6 bases and 5 bases, there was a span of 12 bases. CDR1 is SGHTS and CDR2 is YDEGEE in the germline V gene. CDR3 length: 13 amino acids. CDR3 nucleotides: TGTGCCAGCACCCCGGACCGAAGAAACACCATATATTTT. Residues: CASTPDRRNTIYF. Using reference TRBV5-8 and TRBJ1-3 for the parts outside the CDR3, the full variable domain is EAGVTQSPTHLIKTRGQQATLRCSPISGHTSVYWYQQALGLGLQFLLWYDEGEERNRGNFPPRFSGRQFPNYSSELNVNALELEDSALYLCASTPDRRNTIYFGEGSWLTVV.

This rearrangement joins TRBV28 to TRBJ1-6; 7 bases fit TRBD1. There are 14 residues in the CDR3. Germline V gene data show CDR1 as MDHEN and CDR2 as SYDVKM. The junction had 9 bases not matched to a gene; V was cut back by 10 bases and J by 6 bases. CDR3: CATQGTRFNSPLHF. CDR3 coding DNA: TGTGCCACACAGGGGACCCGTTTTAATTCACCCCTCCACTTT.

CDR3 bases: TGTGCCAGCTCACCAGCGGGAGCAGGGGCCAACGTCCTGACTTTC. This gives the protein CASSPAGAGANVLTF. The chain is built from TRBV18 and TRBJ2-6; TRBD2 matches 7 bases. Trimming at V came to 2 bases and at J to 4 bases, leaving 2 bases not matched to a gene. The CDR3 extends over 15 amino acids. Germline values: CDR1 KGHSH, CDR2 LQKENI.

This clone has just one count. CDR3 region: CASRGTSEKLFF. The CDR3 DNA sequence: TGTGCCAGCAGAGGGACATCTGAAAAACTGTTTTTT. V and J are TRBV6-5 and TRBJ1-4; a weak D match, TRBD1 (6 bases). V lost 6 bases and J lost 7, with 9 bases in between. CDR3 length: 12 residues. The germline V gene encodes CDR1 MNHEY and CDR2 SVGAGI.

The gene calls are TRBV10-3 and TRBJ1-6; D gene uncertain. This CDR3 region has 16 residues. Germline lookup yields CDR1 ENHRY and CDR2 SYGVKD. The V end was cut by 2 bases, the J end by 4 bases, with 12 bases between. As DNA, the CDR3 is TGTGCCATCAGTGAGGGCGGGCAGAAATATAATTCACCCCTCCACTTT. It translates to CAISEGGQKYNSPLHF.

CDR3 protein: CATSDPRQGTSGNTIYF. CDR3 in DNA: TGTGCCACCAGTGATCCCCGACAGGGGACTAGTGGAAACACCATATATTTT. This chain connects TRBV24-1 to TRBJ1-3, with TRBD1 identical over 8 bases. This CDR3 is built from 17 residues. The germline gives CDR1 KGHDR, CDR2 SFDVKD. Trimming took 3 bases from V and 3 from J; bases not matched to a gene: 9.

The chain couples TRBV29-1 to TRBJ2-1, with D hard to call. CDR1 is SQVTM and CDR2 is ANQGSEA in the germline V gene. V was pared by 5 bases and J by 4 bases, with 6 bases between. The CDR3 is 11 amino acids. The CDR3 nucleotides read TGCAGCGTTCGAGTTTACAATGAGCAGTTCTTC. Translation gives CSVRVYNEQFF.

This clone was found a few times. The rearrangement joins TRBV5-1 to TRBJ1-6; D uncertain. The V gene's germline CDR1 is SGHRS and CDR2 YFSETQ. V dropped 4 bases and J dropped 8 bases, with 19 bases sitting between them. The CDR3 is made up of 16 amino acids. The CDR3 DNA is TGCGCCAGCAGCATTAGGAGCGCGGTCGGGGATTCACCCCTCCACTTT. Translated: CASSIRSAVGDSPLHF.

The V and J genes are TRBV10-1 and TRBJ1-5; D not resolved. CDR3 length: 13 amino acids. The germline V gene has CDR1 WNHNN and CDR2 SYGVQD (reference sequence). V was pared by 6 bases and J by 5 bases, with 11 bases between. The CDR3 nucleotides are TGCGCCAGCAGGAGTTCAGACTATCAGCCCCAGCATTTT. Encoded protein: CASRSSDYQPQHF.

This chain joins TRBV27 and TRBJ1-1; 7 nucleotides match TRBD1. CDR3 size: 15 residues. V was pared by 10 bases and J by 0 bases, with 11 bases of the junction left unmatched. The germline V gene encodes CDR1 MNHEY and CDR2 SMNVEV (reference sequence). This CDR3 reads CANSDRAAMNTEAFF. CDR3 sequence (DNA): TGTGCCAACTCAGACAGGGCGGCGATGAACACTGAAGCTTTCTTT.

In this sample, this clone turned up once. V is TRBV12-5 and J is TRBJ2-3, with TRBD1 matching over 11 bases. The CDR3 spans 15 residues. Germline values: CDR1 LGHNT, CDR2 FRNRAP. V lost 6 bases and J lost 3; bases outside the gene matches: 5. The CDR3 spells CASGPGTGGTDTQYF. CDR3 sequence (DNA): TGTGCTAGTGGCCCCGGGACAGGGGGTACAGATACGCAGTATTTT.

This clone was picked up a small number of times. A read error may account for a junction end that differs from germline. This chain joins TRBV2 and TRBJ1-6; 7 bases align to TRBD1. The CDR3 is made up of 15 amino acids. CDR1 and CDR2 from the germline V gene are SNHLY and FYNNEI. The CDR3 nucleotides are TGTGCCAGCAGGGAAGACAGGGTCAATAATTCACCCCTCCACTTT. Residues: CASREDRVNNSPLHF.

The chain is built from TRBV12-3 or TRBV12-4 and TRBJ1-1; D remains unclear. This CDR3 comprises 12 residues. Trimming stripped 5 bases from V and 4 bases from J, with 8 bases between. The CDR3 protein is CASSRGSTEAFF. The CDR3, as DNA: TGTGCCAGCAGTAGAGGGAGCACTGAAGCTTTCTTT.